This entry lists 2 T cell receptor beta chains sequenced from one sample in a study of shared clonotypes between healthy human individuals. The data were produced by immunoSEQ multiplex PCR, yet TCRdb's version contains in-frame clones alone and is incomplete. The profile covers 2 million to 3 million clones, with over 85% appearing a single time and approximately 0.36% taken by the ten largest. The sequenced material came from naive CD4+ T cells from PBMCs. The subset here: CD45RA+ positively selected. The receptor source for this set is a man between 18 and 29 years old in good health. Some clones in this sample may be carry-over from other donors' samples.

The rearrangement uses TRBV30 and TRBJ2-7; D is unresolved. CDR1 GTSNPN and CDR2 SVGIG come from the germline V gene (reference sequence). V shed 2 bases and J shed 7 bases, with 12 bases lying between them. This CDR3 spans 12 amino acids. The CDR3 nucleotides read TGTGCCTGGAGTCTAATTACACGGGAGCAGTACTTC. It codes for CAWSLITREQYF.

The rearrangement links TRBV6-6 to TRBJ1-3, with D uncertain. From germline, CDR1 is MNHNY and CDR2 SVGAGI (reference sequence). The CDR3 consists of 13 residues. The V and J ends lost 6 bases and 4 bases respectively, with 10 bases between them. DNA of the CDR3: TGTGCCAGCAGGCCGGCGGGCGGAAACACCATATATTTT. This gives the protein CASRPAGGNTIYF.